Here is one TCR beta chain with its context. Its specificity is unknown. These data originate in a study of Ad26.COV2.S vaccination and SARS-CoV-2 variants. Whole-study results and caveats: Vaccinees reportedly had broad spike-specific CD8+ and CD4+ T cell responses.

This sample's treatment: around 19 received Ad26.COV2.S at low or high dose, single or two shots; roughly five received placebo; per-sample allocation not given. Each sample was drawn 63 days after the first injection (of vaccine or placebo). Germline-derived CDR1 and CDR2 are SGDLS and YYNGEE. Trimming left V 1 base short and J 1 base short, with 6 bases between. CDR3 size: 14 residues. Sequencing used immunoSEQ multiplex PCR; TCRdb keeps in-frame clones, though not all of them. The repertoire holds about 350,000 clones, with around 83% as singletons. The specimen comprised peripheral blood, sampled in a trial of Ad26.COV2.S vaccine versus placebo. This sequence originates from a person between 18 and 65 years old who received the Ad26.COV2.S COVID-19 vaccine or a placebo. V is TRBV9 and J is TRBJ2-1, with D hard to call. Here the CDR3 reads CASSVTDSYNEQFF. The CDR3 region has the DNA TGTGCCAGCAGCGTAACAGATTCCTACAATGAGCAGTTCTTC.